One and the same sample provided the 18 T cell receptor beta chains below, sequenced in a study of Ad26.COV2.S vaccination and SARS-CoV-2 variants. Sequencing was performed with immunoSEQ multiplex PCR; in TCRdb, only in-frame clones are kept and a portion is missing. The table shows around 250,000 clones, with 87% occurring only once. Treatment indicated: about 20 received Ad26.COV2.S at low or high dose, single or two shots; five or six received placebo; per-sample allocation not given. The study sampled participants on day 63 after the first vaccine or placebo injection. Here the sequenced sample was peripheral blood, taken in a trial of Ad26.COV2.S vaccine versus placebo. The receptors derive from a person between 18 and 60 years old who received the Ad26.COV2.S COVID-19 vaccine or a placebo.

This clone has a single count. J is TRBJ2-7 and V is TRBV6-2 or TRBV6-3; D is undetermined. Germline CDR1 reads MNHEY; CDR2 reads SVGEGT. V lost 4 bases and J 2 bases, leaving 6 bases between the germline ends. The CDR3 spans 12 residues. The CDR3 here is CASSFGAYEQYF. CDR3 DNA: TGTGCCAGCAGTTTTGGTGCCTACGAGCAGTACTTC.

The chain joins TRBV5-1 to TRBJ2-4; TRBD1 agrees at 8 bases. Trimming took 0 bases from V and 9 from J; bases not matched to a gene: 11. The CDR3 consists of 16 residues. Germline lookup yields CDR1 SGHRS and CDR2 YFSETQ. The CDR3: CASSLETGTGHPIQYF. The DNA of the CDR3 is TGCGCCAGCAGCTTGGAGACCGGGACAGGACACCCCATTCAGTACTTC.

CDR3 amino acids: CSAAPGTTQYF. In nucleotides, the CDR3 is TGCAGTGCAGCACCCGGGACTACGCAGTATTTT. The chain links TRBV20-1 to TRBJ2-3; the D call may be TRBD1 or TRBD2 (5 bases each). Germline V lookup: CDR1 DFQATT, CDR2 SNEGSKA (reference sequence). The CDR3 is 11 residues long. V lost 6 bases, J lost 8 bases, and 12 bases lay in between.

The chain uses TRBV7-9 and TRBJ2-5; TRBD2 matches at 9 bases. This CDR3 spans 15 amino acids. Germline V gene sequence: CDR1 SEHNR, CDR2 FQNEAQ (reference sequence). J lost 9 bases, V lost 0 bases, and 8 bases had no gene match. CDR3 protein: CASSLASGGAESQYF. The CDR3 DNA reads as TGTGCCAGCAGCTTAGCTAGCGGGGGAGCCGAGTCCCAGTACTTC.

This chain links TRBV18 with TRBJ2-5; D may be TRBD1 or TRBD2 (5 bases each). Germline V lookup: CDR1 KGHSH, CDR2 LQKENI. CDR3 length: 15 amino acids. The V end lost 4 bases, the J end lost 4 bases, and 16 bases lay between the germline ends. The CDR3 reads CASSRWDPAAETQYF. DNA for the CDR3: TGTGCCAGCTCACGTTGGGACCCGGCGGCAGAGACCCAGTACTTC. The full variable domain, rest sourced from reference TRBV18 and TRBJ2-5, is NAGVMQNPRHLVRRRGQEARLRCSPMKGHSHVYWYRQLPEEGLKFMVYLQKENIIDESGMPKERFSAEFPKEGPSILRIQQVVRGDSAAYFCASSRWDPAAETQYFGPGTRLLVL.

The rearrangement links TRBV6-2 or TRBV6-3 to TRBJ2-2; D possibly corresponds to TRBD2 (7 bases). The ends were cut back, 6 bases at V and 6 bases at J, with 20 bases in the middle. The CDR3 contains 16 residues. The V gene's germline CDR1 is MNHEY and CDR2 SVGEGT. The CDR3 region has the DNA TGTGCCAGCAGCCCACTCCGGAGGGGGGGGGCCGGGGAGCTGTTTTTT. It translates to CASSPLRRGGAGELFF.

The chain recombines TRBV5-1 with TRBJ1-1; a weak D match, TRBD1 (5 bases). V lost 2 bases to trimming and J lost 4 bases, with 9 bases between them. The CDR3 length is 13 residues. Per the germline V gene, CDR1 is SGHRS and CDR2 is YFSETQ. This CDR3 is CASSFQGSTEAFF. In DNA, the CDR3 is TGCGCCAGCAGCTTCCAGGGAAGCACTGAAGCTTTCTTT.

The V gene is TRBV5-4, the J gene TRBJ2-5; D is ambiguous. The germline CDR1 and CDR2 sequences are SGHNT and YYREEE (reference sequence). V dropped 2 bases and J dropped 3 bases, with 17 bases sitting between them. The CDR3 has 16 amino acids. Written as DNA, the CDR3 is TGTGCCAGCAGCTTCTCGAATGCCGGGTCCAAAGAGACCCAGTACTTC. Translating gives CASSFSNAGSKETQYF. The whole variable domain, filled in from reference TRBV5-4 and TRBJ2-5, reads ETGVTQSPTHLIKTRGQQVTLRCSSQSGHNTVSWYQQALGQGPQFIFQYYREEENGRGNFPPRFSGLQFPNYSSELNVNALELDDSALYLCASSFSNAGSKETQYFGPGTRLLVL.

This chain links TRBV6-2 or TRBV6-3 with TRBJ2-1; no firm D call. CDR1 and CDR2 (germline): MNHEY, SVGEGT. V was trimmed by 1 base and J by 3 bases, leaving 7 bases between them. This CDR3 is built from 14 residues. The CDR3 DNA sequence: TGTGCCAGCAGTTACTTGTCTAGCTACAATGAGCAGTTCTTC. Translated: CASSYLSSYNEQFF.

The chain combines TRBV27 with TRBJ2-1; TRBD2 aligns across 7 bases. V trimming: 4 bases; J trimming: 1 base; junction bases outside the gene matches: 7. Germline CDR1 is MNHEY and CDR2 is SMNVEV (reference sequence). CDR3 size: 16 residues. The CDR3 DNA is TGTGCCAGCAGTTCTTGGCTAGCGGTTTCCTACAATGAGCAGTTCTTC. Translated, it gives CASSSWLAVSYNEQFF.

The gene calls are TRBV5-6 and TRBJ2-7, with TRBD2 matching 9 bases. Trimming at V came to 0 bases and at J to 3 bases, leaving 1 base not matched to a gene. From germline, CDR1 is SGHDT and CDR2 YYEEEE. This CDR3 comprises 14 residues. CDR3 residues: CASSLGSGSYEQYV. DNA for the CDR3: TGTGCCAGCAGCTTGGGTAGCGGGAGCTACGAGCAGTACGTC.

The rearrangement links TRBV9 to TRBJ2-4; 8 bases map to TRBD1. The J segment lost 4 bases and the V segment lost 3 bases, leaving 3 bases of the junction unmatched. The CDR3 length is 14 residues. The V gene's germline CDR1 is SGDLS and CDR2 YYNGEE. The CDR3 bases are TGTGCCAGCAGCGAAAACAGGGGGAAAAACATTCAGTACTTC. It specifies CASSENRGKNIQYF.

The chain employs TRBV5-1 and TRBJ2-7; weak D call: TRBD1 (5 bases). CDR1 is SGHRS, CDR2 YFSETQ, per germline. CDR3 length equals 14 residues. V lost 6 bases and J 4 bases, leaving 17 bases between the germline ends. The CDR3 coding sequence is TGCGCCAGCAATACAGGAGTACCCGGTTACGAGCAGTACTTC. Encoded protein: CASNTGVPGYEQYF.

V gene TRBV2 combines with J gene TRBJ2-3, with TRBD2 matching over 9 bases. CDR1 and CDR2 from the germline V gene are SNHLY and FYNNEI. The CDR3 totals 14 residues. The junction had 8 bases not matched to a gene; V was cut back by 10 bases and J by 3 bases. The CDR3: CATYSGGGTDTQYF. In DNA, the CDR3 is TGTGCCACCTATAGCGGGGGAGGGACAGATACGCAGTATTTT.

The chain has TRBV14 and TRBJ1-6; D is possibly TRBD1 (6 bases). The CDR3 is 14 residues long. Germline V CDR1 and CDR2: SGHDN, FVKESK. V was cut by 0 bases and J by 10 bases, with 10 bases left in between. CDR3 protein: CASSQEVRGSPLHF. The CDR3 nucleotides are TGTGCCAGCAGCCAAGAGGTCAGGGGATCACCCCTCCACTTT.

The chain is built from TRBV21-1 and TRBJ2-3; the table assigns TRBD1, which was not confirmed against the DNA. TRBV21-1 is a known pseudogene. CDR3 length equals 15 residues. The CDR3 bases are TGTGCCAGCAGCAAGTCACACCTAGGGGCAGATACGCAGTATTTT. Residues: CASSKSHLGADTQYF.

The CDR3 DNA sequence: TGTGCCTGGATGCGTGGACTAGCGGGGCCCGGGGAGCTGTTTTTT. Its protein is CAWMRGLAGPGELFF. The J gene is TRBJ2-2, the V gene TRBV30; 12 nucleotides align to TRBD2. Germline CDR1 GTSNPN, CDR2 SVGIG (reference sequence). V dropped 4 bases and J dropped 6; count of bases not matched to a gene: 6. There are 15 residues in the CDR3.

The gene calls are TRBV20-1 and TRBJ1-1; D is ambiguous. The CDR3 has 11 amino acids. The germline V gene has CDR1 DFQATT and CDR2 SNEGSKA (reference sequence). The V end lost 2 bases, the J end lost 6 bases, and 7 bases lay between the germline ends. Written as DNA, the CDR3 is TGCAGTGCTAGAATGGTGCCTGAAGCTTTCTTT. It specifies CSARMVPEAFF.